Here is one T cell receptor (beta chain) with its context. This sample was taken from a study of shared clonotypes between healthy human individuals. Repertoires were generated with immunoSEQ multiplex PCR, while TCRdb's copy carries only in-frame clones and drops some. Among about 2 million clones listed, over 85% were seen once. Participating donors were healthy, HIV-negative adults free of recent acute infections or vaccinations. Each donor was a Caucasian adult residing in Nashville, Tennessee. From germline, CDR1 is LGHNA and CDR2 YSLEER. V lost 0 bases to trimming and J lost 0 bases, with 12 bases between them. The CDR3 is 16 amino acids.

The receptor's source is a man aged 18 to 29 in good health. J is TRBJ2-7 and V is TRBV4-3; D is perhaps TRBD1 or TRBD2 (5 bases each). Sequencing was done on a sample of naive CD4+ T cells sorted from blood. Noted subset: CD45RA+ positively selected. CDR3 in amino acids: CASSQDSQGPSYEQYF. DNA of the CDR3: TGCGCCAGCAGCCAAGATAGTCAGGGACCCTCCTACGAGCAGTACTTC.